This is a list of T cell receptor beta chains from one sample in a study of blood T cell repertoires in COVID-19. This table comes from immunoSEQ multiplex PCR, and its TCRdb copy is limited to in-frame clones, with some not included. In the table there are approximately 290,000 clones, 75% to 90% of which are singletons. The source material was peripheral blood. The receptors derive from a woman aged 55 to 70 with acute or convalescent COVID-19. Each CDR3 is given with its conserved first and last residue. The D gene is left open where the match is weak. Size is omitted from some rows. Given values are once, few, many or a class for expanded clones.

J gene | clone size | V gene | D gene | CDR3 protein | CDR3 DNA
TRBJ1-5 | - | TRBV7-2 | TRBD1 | CASSPWTGGNQPQHF | TGTGCCAGCAGCCCCTGGACAGGGGGCAATCAGCCCCAGCATTTT
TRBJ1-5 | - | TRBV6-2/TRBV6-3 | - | CASSFPTFTGEEDQPQHF | TGTGCCAGCAGTTTCCCTACCTTCACGGGGGAGGAGGATCAGCCCCAGCATTTT
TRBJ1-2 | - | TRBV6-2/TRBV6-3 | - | CASSYPRDRCYTF | TGTGCCAGCAGTTATCCGCGGGACCGCTGCTACACCTTC
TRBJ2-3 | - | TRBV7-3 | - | CASSPTTWRGTDTQYF | TGTGCCAGCAGCCCTACGACTTGGAGGGGAACAGATACGCAGTATTTT
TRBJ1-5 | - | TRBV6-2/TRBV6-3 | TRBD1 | CASSSQGARQPQHF | TGTGCCAGCAGTTCCCAGGGGGCCCGACAGCCCCAGCATTTT
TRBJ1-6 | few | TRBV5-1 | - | CASSLEWLSSPLHF | TGCGCCAGCAGCTTGGAGTGGTTGAGTTCACCCCTCCACTTT
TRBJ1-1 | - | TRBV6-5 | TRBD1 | CASRNRGQGEAFF | TGTGCCAGCAGAAACAGGGGGCAGGGTGAAGCTTTCTTT
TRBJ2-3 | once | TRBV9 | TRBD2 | CASSVLASGSTDTQYF | TGTGCCAGCAGCGTATTAGCTAGCGGGAGCACAGATACGCAGTATTTT
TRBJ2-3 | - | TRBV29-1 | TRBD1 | CSVELASRGSTDTQYF | TGCAGCGTTGAACTCGCTAGCAGGGGGAGCACAGATACGCAGTATTTT
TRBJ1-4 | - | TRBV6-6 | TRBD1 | CASSPPPTGGDEKLFF | TGTGCCAGCAGTCCACCTCCGACAGGGGGCGACGAAAAACTGTTTTTT
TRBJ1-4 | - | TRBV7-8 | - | CASSLMSLTFRGKLFF | TGTGCCAGCAGCTTAATGTCCCTGACATTCAGAGGGAAACTGTTTTTT
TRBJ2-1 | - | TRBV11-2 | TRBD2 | CASSQGTSVFVHNEQFF | TGTGCCAGCAGCCAGGGGACTAGCGTTTTTGTCCACAATGAGCAGTTCTTC
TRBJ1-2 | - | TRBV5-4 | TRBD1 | CASSAGQGLDGYTF | TGTGCCAGCAGCGCGGGACAGGGTCTGGACGGCTACACCTTC
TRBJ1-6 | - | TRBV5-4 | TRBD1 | CASSLGDRNSPLHF | TGTGCCAGCAGCTTGGGGGACAGAAATTCACCCCTCCACTTT
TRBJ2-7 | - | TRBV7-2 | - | CASKQGNEQYF | TGTGCCAGCAAGCAGGGAAACGAGCAGTACTTC
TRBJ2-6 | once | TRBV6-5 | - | CASSLTGGANVLTF | TGTGCCAGCAGTTTAACGGGAGGGGCCAACGTCCTGACTTTC